This TCR beta chain derives from a study of T cell responses to AZD1222 COVID-19 vaccine. CDR1 and CDR2 from the germline V gene are MNHEY and SMNVEV (reference sequence). V was cut by 5 bases and J by 0 bases, with 8 bases left in between. The CDR3 extends over 14 amino acids. In the case of this clone: Its antigen is currently unknown.

Study results and caveats: Repertoires were sampled only after the peak T cell response. Within unmutated variant regions lay the reported targets of nearly half of spike-specific TCRs.

The assay was immunoSEQ multiplex PCR, and TCRdb's table has in-frame clones only and misses some. The sample yields about 98,000 clones, almost 85% seen once. The source of this sequence is an adult in good health. The sample was peripheral blood, taken on day 0 of AZD1222 vaccination. This chain uses TRBV27 with TRBJ1-3; D perhaps matches TRBD1 (6 bases). CDR3 nucleotides: TGTGCCAGCAGTGTACAGGGCTCTGGAAACACCATATATTTT. This translates into CASSVQGSGNTIYF.